This TCR beta chain derives from a study of human T cells and chemical hapten exposure. Unmatched junction bases numbered 5, after V lost 4 bases and J lost 0 bases. Per the germline V gene, CDR1 is SGDLS and CDR2 is YYNGEE. There are 15 residues in the CDR3. TCRdb called the 5' RACE reads again in MiXCR, with one record for every CDR3 protein. The table shows roughly 81,000 distinct CDR3 sequences, with roughly 8.4% occurring only once. This clonotype was found many times. RNA extraction used unfractionated whole blood as the source of total RNA. The receptor's source is a male donor in good health. V usage is TRBV9 and J usage is TRBJ2-3; 7 bases line up with TRBD1. CDR3 loop: CASSSRTGSTDTQYF. Written as DNA, the CDR3 is TGTGCCAGCAGCTCCCGGACAGGCAGCACAGATACGCAGTATTTT.